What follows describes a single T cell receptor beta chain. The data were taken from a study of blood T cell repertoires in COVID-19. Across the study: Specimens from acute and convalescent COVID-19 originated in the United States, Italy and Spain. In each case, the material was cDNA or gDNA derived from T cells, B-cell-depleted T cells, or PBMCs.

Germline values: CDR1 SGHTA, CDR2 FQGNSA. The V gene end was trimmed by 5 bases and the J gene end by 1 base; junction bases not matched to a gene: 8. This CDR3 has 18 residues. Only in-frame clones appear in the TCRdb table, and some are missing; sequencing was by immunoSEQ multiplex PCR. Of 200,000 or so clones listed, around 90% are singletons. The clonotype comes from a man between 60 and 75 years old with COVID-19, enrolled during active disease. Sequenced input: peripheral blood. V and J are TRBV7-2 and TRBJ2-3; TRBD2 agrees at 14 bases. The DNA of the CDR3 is TGTGCCAGCAGCACCTGGACTAGCGGGGGGATTCGCACAGATACGCAGTATTTT. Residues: CASSTWTSGGIRTDTQYF.